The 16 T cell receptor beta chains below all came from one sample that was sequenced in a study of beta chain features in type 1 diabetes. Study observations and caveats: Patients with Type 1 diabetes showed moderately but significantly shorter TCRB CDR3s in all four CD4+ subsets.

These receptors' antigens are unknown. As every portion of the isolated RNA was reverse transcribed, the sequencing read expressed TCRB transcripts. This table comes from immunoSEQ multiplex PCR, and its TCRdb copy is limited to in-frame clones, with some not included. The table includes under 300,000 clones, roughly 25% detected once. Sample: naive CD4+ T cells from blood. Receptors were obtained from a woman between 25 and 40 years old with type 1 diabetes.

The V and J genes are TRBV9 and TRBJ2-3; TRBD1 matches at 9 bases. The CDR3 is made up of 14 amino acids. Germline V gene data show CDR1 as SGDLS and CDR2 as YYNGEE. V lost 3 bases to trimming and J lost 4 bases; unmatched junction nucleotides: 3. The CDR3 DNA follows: TGTGCCAGCAGCGCGGGACAGGGCGCAGATACGCAGTATTTT. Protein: CASSAGQGADTQYF.

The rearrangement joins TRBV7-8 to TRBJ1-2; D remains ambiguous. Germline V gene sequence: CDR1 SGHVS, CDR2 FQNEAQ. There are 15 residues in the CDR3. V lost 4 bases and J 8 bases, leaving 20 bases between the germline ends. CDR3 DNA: TGTGCCAGCAGCTCCATACCCGCGGCTACGGGGGGCTACACCTTC. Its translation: CASSSIPAATGGYTF.

CDR3 nucleotides: TGTGCCAGCAGCGTAGAGGGCCGCGCGGGCACTGAAGCTTTCTTT. Translated, it gives CASSVEGRAGTEAFF. The chain links TRBV9 to TRBJ1-1; D gene unclear. Germline CDR1 SGDLS, CDR2 YYNGEE. Between the trimmed V and J ends, which lost 0 bases and 4 bases, there was a span of 13 bases. The CDR3 loop spans 15 amino acids.

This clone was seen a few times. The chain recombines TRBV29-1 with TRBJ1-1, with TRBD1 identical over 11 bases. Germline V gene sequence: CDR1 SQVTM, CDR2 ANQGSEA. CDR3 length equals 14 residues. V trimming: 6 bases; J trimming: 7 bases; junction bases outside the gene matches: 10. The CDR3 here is CSVHRDRGYGEAFF. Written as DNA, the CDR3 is TGCAGCGTCCACCGGGACAGGGGGTATGGTGAAGCTTTCTTT.

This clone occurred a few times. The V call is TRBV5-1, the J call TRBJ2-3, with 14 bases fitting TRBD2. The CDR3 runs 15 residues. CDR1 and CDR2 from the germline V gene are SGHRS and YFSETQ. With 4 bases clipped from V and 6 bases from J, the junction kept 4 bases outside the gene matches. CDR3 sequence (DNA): TGCGCCAGCAGCGGGGGACTAGCGGGAGTGGATACGCAGTATTTT. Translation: CASSGGLAGVDTQYF. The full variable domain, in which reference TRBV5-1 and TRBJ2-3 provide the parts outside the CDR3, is KAGVTQTPRYLIKTRGQQVTLSCSPISGHRSVSWYQQTPGQGLQFLFEYFSETQRNKGNFPGRFSGRQFSNSRSEMNVSTLELGDSALYLCASSGGLAGVDTQYFGPGTRLTVL.

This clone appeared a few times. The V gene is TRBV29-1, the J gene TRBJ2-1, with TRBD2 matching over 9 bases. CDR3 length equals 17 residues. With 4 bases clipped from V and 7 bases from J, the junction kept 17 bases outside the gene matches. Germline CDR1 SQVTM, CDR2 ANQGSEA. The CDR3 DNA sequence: TGCAGCGTTGGGGGCCCAGCGGGGGGCAGTAATATGAATGAGCAGTTCTTC. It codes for CSVGGPAGGSNMNEQFF.

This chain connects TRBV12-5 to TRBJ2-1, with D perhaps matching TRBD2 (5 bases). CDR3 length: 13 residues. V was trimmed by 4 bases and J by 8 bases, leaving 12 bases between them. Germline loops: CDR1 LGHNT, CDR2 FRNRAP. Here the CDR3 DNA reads TGTGCTAGTGGTTCAACTAGTTGGGATGAGCAGTTCTTC. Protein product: CASGSTSWDEQFF.

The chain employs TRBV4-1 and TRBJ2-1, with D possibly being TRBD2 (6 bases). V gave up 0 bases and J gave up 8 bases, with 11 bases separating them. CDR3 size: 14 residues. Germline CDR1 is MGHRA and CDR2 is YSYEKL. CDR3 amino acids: CASSQDPGVYEQFF. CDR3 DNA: TGCGCCAGCAGCCAAGACCCGGGAGTGTATGAGCAGTTCTTC.

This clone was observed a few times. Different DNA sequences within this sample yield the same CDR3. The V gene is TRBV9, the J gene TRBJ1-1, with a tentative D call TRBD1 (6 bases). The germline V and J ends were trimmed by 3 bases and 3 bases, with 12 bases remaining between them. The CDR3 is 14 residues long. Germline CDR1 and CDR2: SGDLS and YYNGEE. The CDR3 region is CASSGGGWDTEAFF. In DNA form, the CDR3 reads TGTGCCAGCAGCGGAGGGGGATGGGACACTGAAGCTTTCTTT.

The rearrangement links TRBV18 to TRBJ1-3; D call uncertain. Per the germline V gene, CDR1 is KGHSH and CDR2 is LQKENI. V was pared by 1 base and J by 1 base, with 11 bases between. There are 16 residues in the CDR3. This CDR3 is CASSPLGLSSGNTIYF. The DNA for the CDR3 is TGTGCCAGCTCACCACTAGGACTGTCATCTGGAAACACCATATATTTT. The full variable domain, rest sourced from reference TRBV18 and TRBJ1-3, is NAGVMQNPRHLVRRRGQEARLRCSPMKGHSHVYWYRQLPEEGLKFMVYLQKENIIDESGMPKERFSAEFPKEGPSILRIQQVVRGDSAAYFCASSPLGLSSGNTIYFGEGSWLTVV.

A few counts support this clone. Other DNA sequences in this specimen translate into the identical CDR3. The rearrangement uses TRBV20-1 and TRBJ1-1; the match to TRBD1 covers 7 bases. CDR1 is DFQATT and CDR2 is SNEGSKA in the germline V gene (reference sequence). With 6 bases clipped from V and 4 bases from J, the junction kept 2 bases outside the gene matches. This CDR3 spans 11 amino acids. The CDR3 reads CSAPGGTEAFF. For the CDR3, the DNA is TGCAGTGCCCCAGGGGGCACTGAAGCTTTCTTT.

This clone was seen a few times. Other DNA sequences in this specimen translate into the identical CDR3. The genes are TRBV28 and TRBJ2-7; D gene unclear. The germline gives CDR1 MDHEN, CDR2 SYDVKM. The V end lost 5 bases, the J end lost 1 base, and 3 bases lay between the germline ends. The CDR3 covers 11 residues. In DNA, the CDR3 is TGTGCCAGCAGTCGTTCCTACGAGCAGTACTTC. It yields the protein CASSRSYEQYF.

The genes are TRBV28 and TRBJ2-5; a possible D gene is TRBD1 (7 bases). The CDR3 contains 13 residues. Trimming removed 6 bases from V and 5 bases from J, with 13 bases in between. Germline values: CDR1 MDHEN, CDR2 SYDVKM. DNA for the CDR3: TGTGCCAGCAGCCTCAGGGGGGCGGAGACCCAGTACTTC. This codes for CASSLRGAETQYF.

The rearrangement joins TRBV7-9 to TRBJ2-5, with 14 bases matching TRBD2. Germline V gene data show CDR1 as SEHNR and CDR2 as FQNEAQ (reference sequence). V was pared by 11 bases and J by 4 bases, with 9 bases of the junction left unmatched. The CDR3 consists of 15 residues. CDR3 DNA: TGTGCCGGCCGACTAGCGGGAGGGCCCTCAGAGACCCAGTACTTC. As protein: CAGRLAGGPSETQYF.

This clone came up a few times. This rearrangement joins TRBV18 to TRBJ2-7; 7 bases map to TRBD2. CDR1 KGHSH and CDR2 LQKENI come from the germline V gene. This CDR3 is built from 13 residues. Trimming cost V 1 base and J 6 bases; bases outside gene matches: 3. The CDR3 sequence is CASSPLGGVEQYF. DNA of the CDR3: TGTGCCAGCTCACCACTTGGGGGGGTCGAGCAGTACTTC.

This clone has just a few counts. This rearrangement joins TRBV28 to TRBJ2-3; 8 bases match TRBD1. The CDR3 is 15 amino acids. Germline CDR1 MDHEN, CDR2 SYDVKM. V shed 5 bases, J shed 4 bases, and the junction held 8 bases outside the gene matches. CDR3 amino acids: CASSLGTGGSDTQYF. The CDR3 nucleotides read TGTGCCAGCAGTCTCGGGACAGGTGGTTCAGATACGCAGTATTTT.